One and the same sample provided the 7 T cell receptor beta chains below, sequenced in a study of cytomegalovirus exposure and HLA in healthy donors. Primers included in the PCR were 60 Vbeta and 13 Jbeta primers. The assay was immunoSEQ multiplex PCR, and TCRdb's table has in-frame clones only and misses some. Of some 45,000 clones in the sample, approximately 72% were seen once. The specimen sequenced was PBMCs. The source of these receptors is a woman in her twenties or thirties in good health and CMV-seronegative.

This clone was observed a few times. The V and J genes are TRBV10-2 and TRBJ2-2, with 10 bases lining up with TRBD1. Germline CDR1 is WSHSY and CDR2 is SAAADI. The V gene end was trimmed by 3 bases and the J gene end by 4 bases; junction bases not matched to a gene: 5. The CDR3 length is 16 residues. The CDR3 DNA follows: TGCGCCAGCAGTGATGGCGGGGACAGGGGCACCGGGGAGCTGTTTTTT. Protein: CASSDGGDRGTGELFF.

As concerns this clone: One junction end disagrees with the germline gene, perhaps due to a read error. J is TRBJ1-1 and V is TRBV2; no reliable D call. Germline V gives CDR1 SNHLY, CDR2 FYNNEI. The CDR3 consists of 12 residues. CDR3 protein: CASSDVLSEAFF. The CDR3 region has the DNA TGTGCCAGCAGTGACGTATTATCTGAGGCTTTCTTT.

This chain connects TRBV19 to TRBJ1-4; 7 bases agree with TRBD1. CDR1 LNHDA and CDR2 SQIVND come from the germline V gene (reference sequence). The CDR3 is made up of 13 amino acids. V shed 3 bases, J shed 7 bases, and the junction held 2 bases outside the gene matches. DNA for the CDR3: TGTGCCAGTAGTATCGAGGGGGCTGAAAAACTGTTTTTT. This codes for CASSIEGAEKLFF.

This chain uses TRBV4-2 with TRBJ2-7; TRBD1 aligns across 7 bases. CDR3 length: 15 amino acids. Per germline, CDR1 LGHNA and CDR2 YNFKEQ. Trimming took 1 base from V and 5 from J; bases not matched to a gene: 8. CDR3 nucleotides: TGTGCCAGCAGCCAAGTGGAACAGGGGCTGCACGAGCAGTACTTC. Protein product: CASSQVEQGLHEQYF.

The chain couples TRBV30 to TRBJ2-5, with 14 positions matching TRBD2. V shed 3 bases, J shed 3 bases, and the junction held 3 bases outside the gene matches. The V gene's germline CDR1 is GTSNPN and CDR2 SVGIG (reference sequence). There are 15 residues in the CDR3. The CDR3 loop is CAWSPGLAGEETQYF. The CDR3 nucleotides read TGTGCCTGGAGCCCGGGACTAGCGGGAGAAGAGACCCAGTACTTC.

This chain joins TRBV6-5 and TRBJ1-2, with a possible D match to TRBD1 (6 bases). The CDR3 is made up of 15 amino acids. Germline CDR1 and CDR2: MNHEY and SVGAGI. V was clipped by 6 bases and J by 8 bases, with 22 bases between them. The CDR3 nucleotides read TGTGCCAGCAGGCTCTATACAGGGCTGGAGAGAGGCTACACCTTC. Residues: CASRLYTGLERGYTF.

This chain connects TRBV29-1 to TRBJ1-2, with D unclear. Germline CDR1 and CDR2: SQVTM and ANQGSEA. The CDR3 runs 13 residues. The V end lost 3 bases, the J end lost 6 bases, and 14 bases lay between the germline ends. The CDR3 protein is CSVERSRAHGYTF. The DNA for the CDR3 is TGCAGCGTTGAGCGGTCGCGTGCTCATGGCTACACCTTC.